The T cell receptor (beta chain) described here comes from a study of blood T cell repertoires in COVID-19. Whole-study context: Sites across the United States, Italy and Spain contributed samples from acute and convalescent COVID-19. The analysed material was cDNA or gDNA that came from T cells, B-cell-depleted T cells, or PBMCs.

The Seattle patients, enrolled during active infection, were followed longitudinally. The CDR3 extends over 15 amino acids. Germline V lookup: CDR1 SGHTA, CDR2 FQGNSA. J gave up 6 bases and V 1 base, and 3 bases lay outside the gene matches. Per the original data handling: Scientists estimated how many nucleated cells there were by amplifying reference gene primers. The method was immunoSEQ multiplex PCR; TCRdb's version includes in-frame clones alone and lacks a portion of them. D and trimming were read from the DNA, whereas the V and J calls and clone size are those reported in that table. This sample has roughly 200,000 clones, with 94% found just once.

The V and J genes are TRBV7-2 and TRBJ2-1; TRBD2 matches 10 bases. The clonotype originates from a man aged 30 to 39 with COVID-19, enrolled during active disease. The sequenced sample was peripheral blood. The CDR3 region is CASSLGSGGANEQFF. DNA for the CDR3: TGTGCCAGCAGCTTAGGAAGCGGGGGGGCCAATGAGCAGTTCTTC.